This entry features one T cell receptor (beta chain) sequence. The antigen is undetermined. Per the germline V gene, CDR1 is LGHDT and CDR2 is YNNKEL (reference sequence). Trimming took 0 bases from V and 8 from J; bases not matched to a gene: 11. The CDR3 runs 17 residues. The source of the sample is a study of regulatory T cells in long-lasting Graves disease. Study-wide results and caveats: Public clonotype sharing was higher in persistent than newly diagnosed patients.

Arm-PCR of CDR3 regions with iRepertoire HTBI primers generated TCR beta libraries. TCRdb independently ran MiXCR on the multiplex PCR reads; one entry per CDR3 protein. The table records fewer than 400,000 distinct CDR3 sequences, roughly 20% of them present only once. Time point meaning: persistent/refractory GD, antithyroid drugs over 5 years with positive TRAb. Researchers made the TCR library from RNA that was extracted from PBMCs. The rearrangement uses TRBV3-1 and TRBJ2-4; 9 bases align to TRBD1. Sequencing was performed on peripheral blood mononuclear cells (PBMCs), taken when the disease was refractory, from a patient treated with antithyroid drugs. This clonotype was sampled from a female donor with Graves disease. The CDR3 bases are TGTGCCAGCAGCCAAGATATAGGGACAGGGCCACGGGACATTCAGTACTTC. Its protein is CASSQDIGTGPRDIQYF.